The 14 T cell receptor beta chains presented below share a single source sample, sequenced in a study of blood T cell repertoires in COVID-19. Data came from immunoSEQ multiplex PCR; TCRdb stores just in-frame clones and leaves some out. The sample consists of around 140,000 clones, 86% of them appearing once. Sequencing input: peripheral blood. The receptors stem from a woman aged 55-69 years with acute or convalescent COVID-19.

V is TRBV18 and J is TRBJ1-4; TRBD1 might be the D (5 bases). CDR1 KGHSH and CDR2 LQKENI come from the germline V gene. CDR3 size: 17 residues. V was trimmed by 6 bases and J by 7 bases, leaving 24 bases between them. The DNA for the CDR3 is TGTGCCAGCTCCCCCGGTATGAGGGCCGGGGGTAGTGAAAAACTGTTTTTT. Its translation is CASSPGMRAGGSEKLFF.

This chain links TRBV9 with TRBJ2-3; no firm D call. This CDR3 region has 16 residues. Germline V CDR1 and CDR2: SGDLS, YYNGEE. V lost 0 bases and J lost 2, with 13 bases in between. CDR3 protein: CASSVGLSLITDTQYF. The CDR3 DNA is TGTGCCAGCAGCGTAGGTCTTAGCCTCATCACAGATACGCAGTATTTT.

The chain couples TRBV5-1 to TRBJ1-1, with D maybe TRBD1 (6 bases). The CDR3 extends over 15 amino acids. Germline V gene sequence: CDR1 SGHRS, CDR2 YFSETQ. V was cut by 1 base and J by 5 bases, with 15 bases left in between. CDR3 DNA: TGCGCCAGCAGCTTGAGGTCGGGAGGGGGAACTGAAGCTTTCTTT. Translation gives CASSLRSGGGTEAFF.

A few counts support this clone. The CDR3 region has the DNA TGTGCCAGCAGTAGTGGGACAGCGAACACCGGGGAGCTGTTTTTT. Its translation is CASSSGTANTGELFF. The rearrangement uses TRBV6-5 and TRBJ2-2, with TRBD1 matching 7 bases. The CDR3 consists of 15 residues. The germline gives CDR1 MNHEY, CDR2 SVGAGI. J gave up 0 bases and V 5 bases, and 3 bases lay outside the gene matches.

The rearrangement links TRBV5-1 to TRBJ1-2; D not resolved. The germline V gene encodes CDR1 SGHRS and CDR2 YFSETQ. The CDR3 contains 16 residues. V gave up 0 bases and J gave up 3 bases, with 15 bases separating them. CDR3 in amino acids: CASSLATGSRDYGYTF. The CDR3 DNA is TGCGCCAGCAGCTTGGCGACGGGAAGTCGCGACTATGGCTACACCTTC.

The chain recombines TRBV9 with TRBJ1-4; 7 positions match TRBD1. Unmatched junction bases numbered 14, after V lost 4 bases and J lost 2 bases. The germline V gene has CDR1 SGDLS and CDR2 YYNGEE. This CDR3 region has 18 residues. In DNA, the CDR3 is TGTGCCAGCAGCCCAGAAGGCCTCAGGGGGACTACTAATGAAAAACTGTTTTTT. Translation gives CASSPEGLRGTTNEKLFF.

The CDR3 protein is CASSLLGGQYNEQFF. CDR3 nucleotide sequence: TGTGCCAGCAGCTTATTAGGGGGCCAATACAATGAGCAGTTCTTC. The rearrangement links TRBV7-2 to TRBJ2-1, with TRBD1 identical over 7 bases. Looked up from germline, CDR1 is SGHTA and CDR2 is FQGNSA. This CDR3 is built from 15 residues. Trimming at V came to 2 bases and at J to 4 bases, leaving 5 bases not matched to a gene. The full variable domain, its missing parts supplied by reference TRBV7-2 and TRBJ2-1, is GAGVSQSPSNKVTEKGKDVELRCDPISGHTALYWYRQSLGQGLEFLIYFQGNSAPDKSGLPSDRFSAERTGGSVSTLTIQRTQQEDSAVYLCASSLLGGQYNEQFFGPGTRLTVL.

The gene calls are TRBV19 and TRBJ1-2; D may be TRBD1 (6 bases). This CDR3 has 15 amino acids. Per germline, CDR1 LNHDA and CDR2 SQIVND (reference sequence). Trimming pared 0 bases from V and 7 bases from J, leaving 15 bases between. The CDR3 region has the DNA TGTGCCAGTAGTATAGAAGGCAGGGGAATCGGTGGCTACACCTTC. This sequence encodes CASSIEGRGIGGYTF.

This clone is a singleton in its sample. V usage is TRBV3-1 (or the pseudogene TRBV3-2) and J usage is TRBJ2-5, with 14 bases that match TRBD2. The CDR3 length is 17 residues. J was trimmed by 1 base and V by 4 bases; bases with no gene match: 5. The germline gives CDR1 LGHDT, CDR2 YNNKEL (reference sequence). CDR3 DNA: TGTGCCAGCAGCCTAAGGACTAGCGGGGGGATCCAAGAGACCCAGTACTTC. Residues: CASSLRTSGGIQETQYF.

This clone appeared a single time. Here the CDR3 reads CASKGDRAKNIQYF. The DNA of the CDR3 is TGTGCCAGCAAGGGGGACAGAGCCAAAAACATTCAGTACTTC. J is TRBJ2-4 and V is TRBV27, with TRBD1 matching over 7 bases. Germline V gives CDR1 MNHEY, CDR2 SMNVEV (reference sequence). With 7 bases clipped from V and 0 bases from J, the junction kept 3 bases outside the gene matches. CDR3 length equals 14 residues.

The chain employs TRBV10-3 and TRBJ1-2, with D tentatively TRBD1 (6 bases). Germline V gene lookup returns CDR1 ENHRY and CDR2 SYGVKD. The CDR3 runs to 12 residues. V lost 10 bases and J lost 1, with 10 bases in between. Here the CDR3 DNA reads TGTGCCAACTACAGGGTTAACTATGGCTACACCTTC. This translates into CANYRVNYGYTF.

The gene calls are TRBV7-2 and TRBJ2-4, with a possible D match to TRBD1 (5 bases). CDR3 size: 16 residues. Trimming shortened V by 4 bases and J by 8 bases, and 21 bases separated the two germline ends. The V gene's germline CDR1 is SGHTA and CDR2 FQGNSA. In nucleotides, the CDR3 is TGTGCCAGCAGCTCACAGACGGCAGGGCTGGGGTACATTCAGTACTTC. It codes for CASSSQTAGLGYIQYF.

This rearrangement joins TRBV4-2 to TRBJ1-5; TRBD1 agrees at 9 bases. The germline gives CDR1 LGHNA, CDR2 YNFKEQ. The CDR3 length is 13 residues. V gave up 3 bases and J gave up 11 bases; unmatched junction bases: 5. CDR3 sequence (DNA): TGTGCCAGCAGCCAGGGGGACAGGGCGGCCCAGCATTTT. Its protein product is CASSQGDRAAQHF.

The gene calls are TRBV6-5 and TRBJ1-6; 7 nucleotides match TRBD1. J lost 7 bases, V lost 6 bases, and 9 bases had no gene match. The CDR3 consists of 15 residues. Germline assignment: CDR1 MNHEY and CDR2 SVGAGI. The CDR3, as DNA: TGTGCCAGCAGCAAAACACGGGACAGCAATTCACCCCTCCACTTT. It is translated as CASSKTRDSNSPLHF.